This entry concerns a single T cell receptor beta chain. The multiple sclerosis controls were treatment-naive patients with relapsing-remitting disease that was stable or active. The data stem from a study of CD8 T cells in Susac syndrome. This CDR3 spans 12 amino acids. CDR1 MNHNS and CDR2 SASEGT come from the germline V gene. Germline trimming cut 8 bases from V and 6 bases from J; bases unmatched to any gene: 4. Random-hexamer reverse transcription was applied to about 0.5 to 1 ug RNA. TCRdb passed the immunoSEQ multiplex PCR reads through MiXCR, listing each CDR3 protein once. The sample consists of 200,000 to 250,000 distinct CDR3 sequences, 93% of them appearing once.

The clonotype was recovered from a human donor with multiple sclerosis. The specimen sequenced was CD4+ T cells from PBMCs. The chain uses TRBV6-1 and TRBJ2-3, with TRBD1 identical over 8 bases. The CDR3 DNA sequence: TGTGCCAGCGGCAGGGGGCAGGATACGCAGTATTTT. The encoded protein is CASGRGQDTQYF.